This is a list of T cell receptor beta chains from one sample in a study of identical twins. Via MiXCR, TCRdb re-called the 5' RACE reads, giving one row per CDR3 protein. The table records 310,000 or so distinct CDR3 sequences, 8.5% to 9.5% of them present only once. The data were also submitted as part of a second study, on yellow fever vaccine responses in identical twins.

Sample: CD8+ T cells sorted from blood. Every receptor here comes from a woman aged 18-29 years in good health. CDR3s include the opening cysteine and the closing phenylalanine or tryptophan. A D gene is named only where the DNA matches it firmly. A clone size is listed for some rows: how often the clone was seen (once, few, many), or a class if it is expanded.

j_call clone_size v_call d_call cdr3_nt cdr3_aa
TRBJ1-2 NA TRBV6-5 NA TGTGCCAGCGGTTACCCTGACAGAGTAGCTAACTATGGCTACACCTTC CASGYPDRVANYGYTF
TRBJ2-7 many TRBV7-2 NA TGTGCCAGCAGCCCTCTGAACAGGGTCAGACGATCCTACGAGCAGTACTTC CASSPLNRVRRSYEQYF
TRBJ2-1 NA TRBV20-1 TRBD1 TGCAGTGCTAGATCCCGGGACAGACTTTATGATGAGCAGTTCTTC CSARSRDRLYDEQFF
TRBJ2-7 many TRBV5-8 TRBD2 TGTGCCAGCAGCTCAAGACTAGCAAACTACGAGCAGTACTTC CASSSRLANYEQYF
TRBJ1-1 many TRBV24-1 NA TGTGCCACCAGTGATTCGAAGGGGGGGACTGAAGCTTTCTTT CATSDSKGGTEAFF
TRBJ2-3 few TRBV12-3/TRBV12-4 NA TGTGCCAGCACCCCCGGACTTACAGATACGCAGTATTTT CASTPGLTDTQYF
TRBJ2-1 many TRBV12-3/TRBV12-4 NA TGTGCCAGCAGTTCTTTGCGGCTACCCAATGAGCAGTTCTTC CASSSLRLPNEQFF
TRBJ2-7 many TRBV24-1 NA TGTGCCACCAGCCCCGGGGCGTACGAGCAGTACTTC CATSPGAYEQYF
TRBJ2-7 few TRBV21-1 NA TGTGCCAGCAGCAAAGCTGAGGTTGGTAGGCCCCCCTACGAGCAGTACTTC CASSKAEVGRPPYEQYF
TRBJ2-1 many TRBV29-1 TRBD1 TGCAGCGTTGAAGACCCGACAGGGAGCTCCTACAATGAGCAGTTCTTC CSVEDPTGSSYNEQFF
TRBJ2-2 NA TRBV30 NA TGTGCCTGTTTACGTGGGGTCGGGGAGCTGTTTTTT CACLRGVGELFF
TRBJ2-7 NA TRBV27 NA TGTGCCAGCAGTGACAGCCGAGCCTACGAGCAGTACTTC CASSDSRAYEQYF
TRBJ2-1 NA TRBV6-2/TRBV6-3 TRBD2 TGTGCCAGCAGTTTCCCCGGGACTAGCTACAATGAGCAGTTCTTC CASSFPGTSYNEQFF
TRBJ2-7 NA TRBV27 NA TGTGCCAGCAACTCGGTGCCCCCAACTCCACCGACCTACGAGCAGTACTTC CASNSVPPTPPTYEQYF
TRBJ2-5 NA TRBV14 NA TGTGCCAGCAGATCGACAGGAAGCCAAGAGACCCAGTACTTC CASRSTGSQETQYF
TRBJ2-7 NA TRBV27 NA TGTGCCAGCAGCCCCCCCCCCGGACTCGACTCCTACGAGCAGTACTTC CASSPPPGLDSYEQYF
TRBJ2-3 few TRBV6-5 TRBD2 TGTGCCAGCAGTTACCTAGCGGGAGTTAGCACAGATACGCAGTATTTT CASSYLAGVSTDTQYF
TRBJ2-1 many TRBV27 NA TGTGCCAGCAGTTTAGGACAGCTGAATGAGCAGTTCTTC CASSLGQLNEQFF
TRBJ2-7 many TRBV5-5 NA TGTGCCAGCAGCTTGAGGGCACTTGTTCCCTACGAGCAGTACTTC CASSLRALVPYEQYF
TRBJ2-7 few TRBV29-1 NA TGCAGCGTTGCAATCGGGACCCGTACCTACGAGCAGTACTTC CSVAIGTRTYEQYF
TRBJ2-5 many TRBV12-3/TRBV12-4 TRBD1 TGTGCCAGCAGTTTAGCGGTGACAGGGAAAGAGACCCAGTACTTC CASSLAVTGKETQYF
TRBJ1-1 few TRBV20-1 NA TGCAGTGCTAGCGGACGGGAGACTGAAGCTTTCTTT CSASGRETEAFF
TRBJ2-1 few TRBV24-1 TRBD2 TGTGCCACCAGTGACTACGGGACTAGTCACAATGAGCAGTTCTTC CATSDYGTSHNEQFF
TRBJ2-1 many TRBV12-3/TRBV12-4 NA TGTGCCAGCAGTTTCATGAATGAGCAGTTCTTC CASSFMNEQFF
TRBJ1-1 few TRBV9 TRBD1 TGTGCCAGCAGCGTCAACAGGGGCAACACTGAAGCTTTCTTT CASSVNRGNTEAFF
TRBJ2-1 NA TRBV10-3 NA TGTGCCATCAGGATCCTTAAGATAGAGGGCAATGAGCAGTTCTTC CAIRILKIEGNEQFF
TRBJ2-7 many TRBV11-1 TRBD1 TGTGCCAGCAGCTCCCACAGGGGCTGGGGCGAGCAGTACTTC CASSSHRGWGEQYF
TRBJ2-1 many TRBV28 NA TGCGGTGCGGGCGAGGACAATGAGCAGTTCTTC CGAGEDNEQFF
TRBJ2-7 many TRBV4-3 NA TGCGCCAGCAGCCAAGGCAGAGGAATTTACGAGCAGTACTTC CASSQGRGIYEQYF
TRBJ1-2 NA TRBV7-9 NA TGTGCCAGCAGCTCCGGACAGAACTATGGCTACACCTTC CASSSGQNYGYTF
TRBJ1-1 NA TRBV27 NA TGTGCCAGCAGTTTATCCGGGGGGTTTGGTGAAGCTTTCTTT CASSLSGGFGEAFF
TRBJ2-2 few TRBV10-2 NA TGCGCCAGCAGTGGAGGGAGCAAGAACACCGGGGAGCTGTTTTTT CASSGGSKNTGELFF
TRBJ2-7 once TRBV29-1 TRBD2 TGCAGCGTTGTCAAGCGGGAGACCTACGAGCAGTACTTC CSVVKRETYEQYF
TRBJ2-1 NA TRBV6-1 NA TGTGCCAGCAGAGACAGCCACCTTTTAGGGAATGAGCAGTTCTTC CASRDSHLLGNEQFF
TRBJ2-7 many TRBV20-1 TRBD1 TGCAGTGCTAGAGGAAGGGACAGCTCCTACGAGCAGTACTTC CSARGRDSSYEQYF
TRBJ2-7 few TRBV27 NA TGTGCCAGCAGTTTGAGAGGAACACCGGGAGTCTACGAGCAGTACTTC CASSLRGTPGVYEQYF
TRBJ2-1 NA TRBV7-3 TRBD1 TGTGCCAGCAGCTTAATCACAGGGGGCGCTTACAATGAGCAGTTCTTC CASSLITGGAYNEQFF
TRBJ2-3 many TRBV28 NA TGTGCCAGCAGATCCGTATATCGCACAGATACGCAGTATTTT CASRSVYRTDTQYF
TRBJ2-3 few TRBV7-9 TRBD2 TGTGCCAGCAGCCCCGGGACTAGCGGAGGCTTCTTT CASSPGTSGGFF
TRBJ2-3 many TRBV7-9 NA TGTGCCAGCAGCACCGGGGCAGATACGCAGTATTTT CASSTGADTQYF
TRBJ2-7 many TRBV7-8 NA TGTGCCAGCAGCTCCAGAGGACAGACTCATGAGCAGTACTTC CASSSRGQTHEQYF
TRBJ1-1 NA TRBV6-5 NA TGTGCCAGCAGTTACGGGATTGGGAACACTGAAGCTTTCTTT CASSYGIGNTEAFF
TRBJ2-2 few TRBV27 TRBD1 TGTGCCACTCGACAGGGGGCGACCGGGGAGCTGTTTTTT CATRQGATGELFF
TRBJ2-2 NA TRBV2 NA TGTGCCAGCAGTGGGCTGGGGACGGCCACGAACACCGGGGAGCTGTTTTTT CASSGLGTATNTGELFF
TRBJ2-7 NA TRBV9 TRBD1 TGTGCCAGCAGCGTAGGACAGGGGGCACGGGAGCAGTACTTC CASSVGQGAREQYF
TRBJ2-7 few TRBV29-1 NA TGCAGCGTTGAAGAAGGGGGAGGAACACGCTACGAGCAGTACTTC CSVEEGGGTRYEQYF
TRBJ2-5 many TRBV25-1 NA TGTGCCAGCAGTGAGTTTAAAGGGGCGGCCGGGGAGACCCAGTACTTC CASSEFKGAAGETQYF
TRBJ2-3 NA TRBV7-9 TRBD1 TGTGCCAGCAGCTCTGGGACAGGGGGAACAGATACGCAGTATTTT CASSSGTGGTDTQYF
TRBJ2-7 few TRBV7-8 NA TGTGCCAGCAGCTTAGCGATTCACAGGGTCATAGGAGAGCAGTACTTC CASSLAIHRVIGEQYF
TRBJ2-7 NA TRBV20-1 NA TGCAGTGCTAGGGGGCTTCGCATTTTAAGTTCGGTCTACGAGCAGTACTTC CSARGLRILSSVYEQYF
TRBJ2-7 many TRBV7-2 NA TGTGCCAGCAGCCTCCAAAGAGACTTCTCCTACGAGCAGTACTTC CASSLQRDFSYEQYF
TRBJ1-4 many TRBV11-2 TRBD1 TGTGCCAGCAGTGAACAGGGGTGGACTAATGAAAAACTGTTTTTT CASSEQGWTNEKLFF
TRBJ1-4 few TRBV2 TRBD1 TGTGCCAGCAGTCCTGACAGGGAGGAAGAAAAACTGTTTTTT CASSPDREEEKLFF
TRBJ2-7 NA TRBV7-6 NA TGTGCCAGCAGCTTAGGGGACGGGAGTTCCTACGAGCAGTACTTC CASSLGDGSSYEQYF